These 27 T cell receptor beta chains originate from one sample sequenced in a study of response to subunit inactivated influenza vaccine (dated by TCRdb to between 2018 and 2020). To prepare the library, RT-PCR was applied. TCRdb names Illumina HiSeq 2500 as the instrument used. Using fastp trimming at Q25 and MiXCR clonotype assembly, TCRdb reanalyzed the public sequencing data and kept in-frame beta chains. Identical CDR3 protein sequences are pooled into one entry, listed with their most common genes and DNA. This sample comprises 490,000 or so distinct CDR3 sequences, less than 8% of them detected only once. The top ten hold approximately 13% of the sample. Material: PBMCs from blood, obtained 23 to 25 months after vaccination. The source is a man between 50 and 70 years old who received an inactivated influenza vaccine. Donor details come from another sample of the same person, matched by shared clones.

The rearrangement joins TRBV10-3 to TRBJ2-3; D might be TRBD2 (5 bases). Germline CDR1 and CDR2: ENHRY and SYGVKD. CDR3 length: 15 residues. V was cut by 3 bases and J by 4 bases, with 14 bases left in between. Here the CDR3 reads CAISEGGRGPDTQYF. CDR3 bases: TGTGCCATCAGTGAAGGTGGGAGAGGCCCAGATACGCAGTATTTT.

The gene calls are TRBV7-2 and TRBJ2-6; TRBD2 agrees at 9 bases. Germline CDR1 and CDR2: SGHTA and FQGNSA. With V trimmed by 5 bases and J by 4 bases, 12 bases remained unmatched. This CDR3 is built from 18 residues. The CDR3 protein is CASSPMRGGSAGANVLTF. CDR3 coding DNA: TGTGCCAGCAGCCCCATGCGGGGGGGTTCGGCGGGGGCCAACGTCCTGACTTTC.

There are many counts of this clonotype. The rearrangement links TRBV27 to TRBJ2-5, with D maybe TRBD1 (6 bases). This CDR3 contains 13 residues. V was pared by 5 bases and J by 1 base, with 8 bases between. CDR1 is MNHEY and CDR2 is SMNVEV in the germline V gene (reference sequence). The CDR3 sequence: CASSKDSQETQYF. As DNA, the CDR3 is TGTGCCAGCAGTAAGGACAGCCAAGAGACCCAGTACTTC.

This clonotype was counted a few times. The chain is built from TRBV7-8 and TRBJ1-2; 8 bases map to TRBD1. Trimming took 5 bases from V and 8 from J; bases not matched to a gene: 10. Germline V gives CDR1 SGHVS, CDR2 FQNEAQ. The CDR3 runs to 14 residues. The DNA of the CDR3 is TGTGCCAGCAGCACGTCCGACAGGGGAGGCGGCTACACCTTC. This codes for CASSTSDRGGGYTF.

This clonotype was seen repeatedly, ten times or more. The chain links TRBV15 to TRBJ2-5, with D unresolved. Trimming pared 0 bases from V and 0 bases from J, leaving 11 bases between. Germline CDR1 is LNHNV and CDR2 is YYDKDF (reference sequence). CDR3 length: 16 amino acids. CDR3 nucleotide sequence: TGTGCCACCAGCAGAGAGGCAGGAAGGTACCAAGAGACCCAGTACTTC. Its translation is CATSREAGRYQETQYF.

CDR3 bases: TGTGCCAGCAGCGTCGAACAGAGGGACACTGAAGCTTTCTTT. As protein: CASSVEQRDTEAFF. The V gene is TRBV9, the J gene TRBJ1-1; D is uncertain. Germline assignment: CDR1 SGDLS and CDR2 YYNGEE. The length of the CDR3 is 14 residues. V was clipped by 2 bases and J by 3 bases, with 11 bases between them.

The CDR3 DNA reads TGTGCCAGCAGACTAGCGGGGACCTACGAGCAGTACTTC. Translated, it gives CASRLAGTYEQYF. The rearrangement joins TRBV11-2 to TRBJ2-7; TRBD2 agrees at 10 bases. CDR3 length: 13 residues. Germline assignment: CDR1 SGHAT and CDR2 FQNNGV. Unmatched junction bases numbered 1, after V lost 6 bases and J lost 2 bases.

The chain recombines TRBV11-2 with TRBJ2-7; 9 positions match TRBD1. The CDR3 length is 14 residues. CDR1 is SGHAT, CDR2 FQNNGV, per germline. V lost 4 bases, J lost 2 bases, and 3 bases stayed unmatched. The CDR3 bases are TGTGCCAGCAGCTCACAGGGGGCGACCTACGAGCAGTACTTC. This codes for CASSSQGATYEQYF.

The V and J genes are TRBV11-1 and TRBJ2-3; perhaps TRBD2 as D (6 bases). V was shortened by 0 bases and J by 3 bases, with 10 bases between the two germline ends. This CDR3 comprises 15 residues. The germline V gene has CDR1 SGHAT and CDR2 FQDESV (reference sequence). The CDR3 sequence is CASSLAREQTDTQYF. The CDR3 DNA reads TGTGCCAGCAGCTTAGCGCGGGAACAAACAGATACGCAGTATTTT. Full variable domain (outside the CDR3, taken from reference TRBV11-1 and TRBJ2-3): EAEVAQSPRYKITEKSQAVAFWCDPISGHATLYWYRQILGQGPELLVQFQDESVVDDSQLPKDRFSAERLKGVDSTLKIQPAELGDSAMYLCASSLAREQTDTQYFGPGTRLTVL.

The CDR3 sequence: CSASSTGTFQETQYF. CDR3 DNA: TGCAGTGCTAGTTCGACGGGGACATTCCAAGAGACCCAGTACTTC. The chain uses TRBV20-1 and TRBJ2-5, with D maybe TRBD1 (6 bases). V was clipped by 3 bases and J by 1 base, with 15 bases between them. This CDR3 has 15 residues. Germline-derived CDR1 and CDR2 are DFQATT and SNEGSKA (reference sequence).

The chain is built from TRBV29-1 and TRBJ2-3; D gene ambiguous. The CDR3 has 12 amino acids. The germline gives CDR1 SQVTM, CDR2 ANQGSEA. V was cut by 1 base and J by 4 bases, with 6 bases left in between. The CDR3 loop is CSVEGVADTQYF. The CDR3 DNA reads TGCAGCGTTGAAGGGGTCGCAGATACGCAGTATTTT.

There are many counts of this clonotype. The rearrangement uses TRBV2 and TRBJ2-3; the D gene could be TRBD1 or TRBD2 (6 bases each). Germline CDR1 SNHLY, CDR2 FYNNEI. The CDR3 sequence is 19 residues long. Trimming removed 4 bases from V and 0 bases from J, with 23 bases in between. The CDR3 reads CASSGPTPGADTSTDTQYF. The CDR3 DNA follows: TGTGCCAGCAGTGGACCAACCCCGGGGGCAGATACTAGCACAGATACGCAGTATTTT.

The V call is TRBV7-8, the J call TRBJ2-7; 12 nucleotides agree with TRBD1. The CDR3 covers 15 residues. The V segment lost 5 bases and the J segment 6 bases; nucleotides outside the gene matches: 8. The germline CDR1 and CDR2 sequences are SGHVS and FQNEAQ. The CDR3 spells CASSTSPGQGAEQYF. In DNA, the CDR3 is TGTGCCAGCAGCACCTCTCCGGGACAGGGGGCCGAGCAGTACTTC.

This clonotype showed up many times. The CDR3 protein is CSVEGRITDTQYF. The CDR3 bases are TGCAGCGTTGAAGGACGGATCACAGATACGCAGTATTTT. The chain recombines TRBV29-1 with TRBJ2-3, with D hard to call. The germline V and J ends were trimmed by 1 base and 2 bases, with 7 bases remaining between them. The CDR3 loop spans 13 amino acids. The V gene's germline CDR1 is SQVTM and CDR2 ANQGSEA.

This clonotype was detected ten times or more. The chain recombines TRBV20-1 with TRBJ2-5; tentatively, D is TRBD1 (5 bases). CDR1 and CDR2 (germline): DFQATT, SNEGSKA (reference sequence). This CDR3 spans 13 amino acids. V lost 3 bases and J 2 bases, leaving 10 bases between the germline ends. In nucleotides, the CDR3 is TGCAGTGCTAGCCTAGGGGTACAAGAGACCCAGTACTTC. It codes for CSASLGVQETQYF.

A few counts support this clonotype. The chain has TRBV4-1 and TRBJ2-1; 7 bases agree with TRBD1. V lost 0 bases to trimming and J lost 10 bases; unmatched junction nucleotides: 9. Germline assignment: CDR1 MGHRA and CDR2 YSYEKL. The CDR3 loop spans 15 amino acids. CDR3 amino acids: CASSQEDGQAGEQFF. CDR3 sequence (DNA): TGCGCCAGCAGCCAAGAAGACGGACAGGCGGGCGAGCAGTTCTTC.

This clonotype has just a few counts. V gene TRBV4-2 combines with J gene TRBJ2-1; 14 bases agree with TRBD2. CDR3 size: 17 residues. From germline, CDR1 is LGHNA and CDR2 YNFKEQ. The J segment lost 8 bases and the V segment lost 2 bases, leaving 8 bases of the junction unmatched. Written as DNA, the CDR3 is TGTGCCAGCAGCCAACGACTAGCGGGAGGGCCAGGGTATGAGCAGTTCTTC. Encoded protein: CASSQRLAGGPGYEQFF.

The V call is TRBV6-2 or TRBV6-3, the J call TRBJ2-2; TRBD2 aligns across 10 bases. V shed 6 bases and J 6 bases; nucleotides not matched to a gene: 7. The CDR3 is 15 residues long. Germline lookup yields CDR1 MNHEY and CDR2 SVGEGT. This CDR3 is CASRTAGGRSGELFF. In nucleotides, the CDR3 is TGTGCCAGCAGGACAGCGGGAGGGCGCTCCGGGGAGCTGTTTTTT.

At least ten counts were recorded for this clonotype. The rearrangement joins TRBV20-1 to TRBJ2-5; D is possibly TRBD2 (6 bases). The CDR3 runs to 14 residues. From germline, CDR1 is DFQATT and CDR2 SNEGSKA (reference sequence). V was pared by 3 bases and J by 1 base, with 12 bases between. CDR3 sequence reads: CSASPGDFQETQYF. CDR3 coding DNA: TGCAGTGCTAGCCCCGGGGACTTCCAAGAGACCCAGTACTTC.

This clonotype has more than one count but fewer than ten. The chain combines TRBV7-8 with TRBJ2-7; D unresolved. Germline V gives CDR1 SGHVS, CDR2 FQNEAQ. This CDR3 has 13 amino acids. V lost 1 base, J lost 3 bases, and 7 bases lay in between. The CDR3 is CASSLERNYEQYF. The CDR3 nucleotides read TGTGCCAGCAGCTTAGAGCGAAACTACGAGCAGTACTTC.

The chain joins TRBV18 to TRBJ2-3; 8 nucleotides line up with TRBD1. The trim removed 3 bases at V and 2 bases at J, leaving 4 bases unmatched. Germline CDR1 and CDR2: KGHSH and LQKENI. The CDR3 contains 15 residues. DNA of the CDR3: TGTGCCAGCTCACCGCCAGGGGGCAACACAGATACGCAGTATTTT. Amino acids: CASSPPGGNTDTQYF.

This chain joins TRBV5-1 and TRBJ2-3; 12 nucleotides line up with TRBD2. Trimming at V came to 4 bases and at J to 6 bases, leaving 12 bases not matched to a gene. This CDR3 has 17 residues. Germline CDR1 and CDR2: SGHRS and YFSETQ. Here the CDR3 DNA reads TGCGCCAGCAGCCCGCAGACTAGCGGGAGATCGTTCGATACGCAGTATTTT. Protein sequence: CASSPQTSGRSFDTQYF.

This clonotype was seen only once. This chain joins TRBV4-3 and TRBJ2-7; D might be TRBD1 (7 bases). The CDR3 consists of 15 residues. Germline V gene data show CDR1 as LGHNA and CDR2 as YSLEER. Trimming pared 4 bases from V and 5 bases from J, leaving 18 bases between. The chain's CDR3 is CASSRLPAGGNEQYF. DNA for the CDR3: TGCGCCAGCAGCCGACTGCCGGCAGGGGGGAACGAGCAGTACTTC.

This clonotype was counted between two and nine times. This chain uses TRBV2 with TRBJ2-5; D gene uncertain. Germline V gives CDR1 SNHLY, CDR2 FYNNEI. This CDR3 contains 14 residues. Trimming left V 5 bases short and J 4 bases short, with 14 bases between. The chain's CDR3 is CASSLDWHGETQYF. CDR3 bases: TGTGCCAGCAGTCTAGACTGGCACGGAGAGACCCAGTACTTC.

This clonotype showed up just a few times. The V gene is TRBV20-1, the J gene TRBJ1-4, with D hard to call. Looked up from germline, CDR1 is DFQATT and CDR2 is SNEGSKA (reference sequence). The CDR3 is 16 residues long. Trimming pared 6 bases from V and 0 bases from J, leaving 17 bases between. The CDR3 bases are TGCAGTGCAAGGTCGCCCTATCTGACAACTAATGAAAAACTGTTTTTT. Encoded protein: CSARSPYLTTNEKLFF.

This clonotype appeared a few times. The chain uses TRBV5-1 and TRBJ1-2; 7 bases line up with TRBD1. The CDR3 runs to 15 residues. Germline V gene data show CDR1 as SGHRS and CDR2 as YFSETQ. The J segment lost 6 bases and the V segment lost 2 bases, leaving 10 bases of the junction unmatched. The CDR3 is CASSLGGAYGNGYTF. The CDR3 region has the DNA TGCGCCAGCAGCTTAGGGGGCGCCTACGGTAATGGCTACACCTTC.

The chain employs TRBV20-1 and TRBJ1-6, with D maybe TRBD1 (6 bases). Germline CDR1 reads DFQATT; CDR2 reads SNEGSKA (reference sequence). V shed 0 bases and J shed 9 bases, with 18 bases lying between them. The CDR3 sequence is 16 residues long. The CDR3 loop reads CSARDVNVGRGSPLHF. The DNA for the CDR3 is TGCAGTGCTAGAGATGTAAACGTAGGCAGGGGTTCACCCCTCCACTTT.